This paragraph covers one T cell receptor (beta chain) sequence. What antigen it recognizes has not been identified. At one of its ends the junction is not consistent with the germline gene, which may arise from a read error. This sample was taken from a study of identical twins (dated by TCRdb to the mid-2010s). In the study overall: TCR alpha and beta repertoires from monozygotic twins, unrelated adults of various ages and cord blood were deep-sequenced to test whether fetal clonotypes persist. To rule out contamination, replicate twin experiments were performed at different times with different library preparation protocols.

Libraries were built with 5' RACE. The sequencer was an Illumina HiSeq 2000. A universal primer binding site was introduced by template switching, and a unique molecular identifier was present in the final cDNA, enabling accurate counting of TCR cDNA molecules. Specific primers in the conserved constant-segment region were used to synthesize first-strand cDNA for TCR alpha and beta chains. To control for contamination, every cDNA library was double barcoded, receiving both a SMART-Mk sample barcode and Illumina barcodes. TruSeq adapter sequences along with Illumina sample barcodes were introduced in two successive PCR steps. The Illumina HiSeq platform was used with custom primers to sequence TCR alpha and beta cDNA libraries. As for the authors' bioinformatics: Raw reads were processed with MiGEC to extract unique molecular identifiers, and MiXCR was used to determine CDR3 positions. For each individual, recombination models were inferred using an EM algorithm with the repgenHMM and IGoR tools. Shared clonotypes were analyzed with the tcR package in R, and sharing was normalized by the product of cloneset sizes. Out-of-frame nonproductive sequences were analyzed to study raw recombination free of thymic and clonal selection effects. The public sequencing data were trimmed at Q25 with fastp and processed into clonotypes with MiXCR by TCRdb, which kept only in-frame beta chains. Rows merge per CDR3 protein into single entries with the most common DNA and genes. What appears here as the V and J calls and clone size reflects TCRdb's work, not the paper's. Recorded for this sample are hundreds of thousands of distinct CDR3 sequences; about a fifth of them occurred a single time. The ten largest clones take up approximately 0.52% of the sample.

All donors were healthy Caucasians. The twin cohort comprised three pairs of female monozygotic twins, all aged about 18 to 30 years. Positive isolation kits from Invitrogen were used to isolate the CD4+ and CD8+ T cell populations. From the cysteine through the phenylalanine, the CDR3 covers 15 amino acids. Only CDR3 DNA remains: 45 bases, in frame from the first base. General study outcomes and caveats: The excess sharing between twins in beta out-of-frame sequences was weaker because fewer shared sequences reduced the signal-to-noise ratio. Zero-insertion analyses could be partly confounded by invariant T cells such as MAIT and iNKT, although diverse VJ usage argued against such confounding for most clonotypes. Abundant cord blood beta clonotypes had fewer insertions, young adult naive repertoires showed a similar but weaker trend, and memory repertoires showed no such trend. Recombination models systematically underestimated out-of-frame TCR alpha sharing in monozygotic twins but agreed with sharing between unrelated individuals. Compared with coincidental sharing between unrelated individuals, out-of-frame TCR alpha sequences shared between twins showed an excess of sequences with low generation probability. Because the same donors could not be followed over many years, the conclusions depended on cross-sectional statistical analysis.

These data also featured in a second study, about yellow fever vaccine responses in identical twins. Taken from the second paper: The authors reported that the T cell response to vaccination in identical twins appeared partly convergent and partly personalized. Focusing on identical twins, the study followed the T cell clones that responded to the vaccine, and did so with precision.

Specimen: CD4+ T cells sorted from blood. The chain couples TRBV12-3 or TRBV12-4 to TRBJ2-3; TRBD2 aligns with 14 central bases. This clonotype was sampled from a woman aged 18-35 years in good health. The nucleotide sequence is TGTGCCAGCAGTCTAAGCGGACTAGCGGGAGGTCGCGGTAGTTTT. It specifies CASSLSGLAGGRGSF.